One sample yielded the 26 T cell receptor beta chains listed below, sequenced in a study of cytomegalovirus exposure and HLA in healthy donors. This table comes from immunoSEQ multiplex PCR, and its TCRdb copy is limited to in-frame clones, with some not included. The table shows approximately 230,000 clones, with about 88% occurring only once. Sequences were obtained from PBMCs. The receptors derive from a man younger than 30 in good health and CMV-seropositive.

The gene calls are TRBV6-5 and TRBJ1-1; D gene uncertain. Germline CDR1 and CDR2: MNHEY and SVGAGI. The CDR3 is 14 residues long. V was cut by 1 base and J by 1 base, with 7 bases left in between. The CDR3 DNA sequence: TGTGCCAGCAGTTACTGGGGTGAGAACACTGAAGCTTTCTTT. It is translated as CASSYWGENTEAFF.

The CDR3 here is CASSPGTSPYEQYF. CDR3 nucleotides: TGTGCCAGCAGCCCCGGGACTAGCCCCTACGAGCAGTACTTC. The rearrangement joins TRBV13 to TRBJ2-7, with 9 bases fitting TRBD2. The V segment lost 5 bases and the J segment 2 bases; nucleotides outside the gene matches: 4. The CDR3 consists of 14 residues. The germline gives CDR1 PRHDT, CDR2 FYEKMQ (reference sequence).

This CDR3 reads CASRNRDRETGELFF. CDR3 in DNA: TGTGCCAGTAGAAACCGGGACAGGGAAACCGGGGAGCTGTTTTTT. The chain couples TRBV19 to TRBJ2-2; TRBD1 matches 9 bases. CDR3 length: 15 residues. Germline loops: CDR1 LNHDA, CDR2 SQIVND (reference sequence). Trimming cost V 6 bases and J 5 bases; bases outside gene matches: 7.

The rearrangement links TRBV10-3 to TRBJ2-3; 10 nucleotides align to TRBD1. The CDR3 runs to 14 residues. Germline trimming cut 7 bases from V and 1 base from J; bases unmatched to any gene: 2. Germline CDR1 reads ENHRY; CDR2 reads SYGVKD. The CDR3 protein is CAIKDRGGTDTQYF. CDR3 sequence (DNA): TGTGCCATCAAGGACAGGGGGGGCACAGATACGCAGTATTTT.

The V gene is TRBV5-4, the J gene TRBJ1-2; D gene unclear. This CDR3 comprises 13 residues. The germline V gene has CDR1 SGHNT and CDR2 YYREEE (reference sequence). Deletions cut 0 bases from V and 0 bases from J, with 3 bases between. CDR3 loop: CASSLEANYGYTF. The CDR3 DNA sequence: TGTGCCAGCAGCTTGGAGGCTAACTATGGCTACACCTTC.

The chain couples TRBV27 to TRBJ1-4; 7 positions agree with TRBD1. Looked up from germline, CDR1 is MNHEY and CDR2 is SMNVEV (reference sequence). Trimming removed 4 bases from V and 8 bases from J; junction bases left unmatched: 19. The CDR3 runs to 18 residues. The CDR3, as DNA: TGTGCCAGCAGTTCTAGGACAGGCCGGATCGGGGCGGGGGAAAAACTGTTTTTT. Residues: CASSSRTGRIGAGEKLFF.

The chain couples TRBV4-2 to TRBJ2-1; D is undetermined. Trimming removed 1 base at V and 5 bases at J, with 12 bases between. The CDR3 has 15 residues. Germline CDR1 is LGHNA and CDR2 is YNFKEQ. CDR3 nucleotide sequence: TGTGCCAGCAGCCAAGGACGACCAGCCCACAATGAGCAGTTCTTC. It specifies CASSQGRPAHNEQFF.

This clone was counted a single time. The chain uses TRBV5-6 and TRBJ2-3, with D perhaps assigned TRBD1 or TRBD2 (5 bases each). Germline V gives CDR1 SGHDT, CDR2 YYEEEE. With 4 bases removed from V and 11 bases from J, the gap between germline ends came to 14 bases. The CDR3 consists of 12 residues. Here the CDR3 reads CASSGDRLGQYF. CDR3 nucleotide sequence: TGTGCCAGCAGCGGGGACCGCCTAGGGCAGTATTTT.

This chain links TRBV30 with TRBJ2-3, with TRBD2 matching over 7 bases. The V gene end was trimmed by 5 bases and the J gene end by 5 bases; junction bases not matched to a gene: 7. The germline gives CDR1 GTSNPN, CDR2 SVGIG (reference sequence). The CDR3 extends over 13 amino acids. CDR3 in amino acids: CAWAGVVRDTQYF. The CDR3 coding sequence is TGTGCCTGGGCGGGAGTGGTTAGAGATACGCAGTATTTT.

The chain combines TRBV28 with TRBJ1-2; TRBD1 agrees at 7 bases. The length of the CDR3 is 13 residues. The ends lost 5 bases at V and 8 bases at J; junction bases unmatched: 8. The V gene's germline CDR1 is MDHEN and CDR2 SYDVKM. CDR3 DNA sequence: TGTGCCAGCAGTGAACAGGGGATTAGCGGCTACACCTTC. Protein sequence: CASSEQGISGYTF.

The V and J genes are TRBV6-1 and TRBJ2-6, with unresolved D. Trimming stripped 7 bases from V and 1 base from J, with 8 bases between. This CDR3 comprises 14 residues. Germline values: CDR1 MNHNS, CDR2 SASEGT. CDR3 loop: CASTFWSGANVLTF. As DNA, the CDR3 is TGTGCCAGCACCTTCTGGTCTGGGGCCAACGTCCTGACTTTC.

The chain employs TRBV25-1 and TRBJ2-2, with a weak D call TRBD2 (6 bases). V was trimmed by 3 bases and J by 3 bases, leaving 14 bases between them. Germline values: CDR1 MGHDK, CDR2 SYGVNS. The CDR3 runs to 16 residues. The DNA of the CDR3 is TGTGCCAGCAGTGAGTTGAGCGGAGGGGACACCGGGGAGCTGTTTTTT. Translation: CASSELSGGDTGELFF.

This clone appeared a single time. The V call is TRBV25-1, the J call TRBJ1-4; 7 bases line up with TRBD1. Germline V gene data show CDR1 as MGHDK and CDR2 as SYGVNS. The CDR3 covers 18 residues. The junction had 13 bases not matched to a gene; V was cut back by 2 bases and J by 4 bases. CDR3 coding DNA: TGTGCCAGCAGTGAACGCCGACAGGGATTTAGGGTTAATGAAAAACTGTTTTTT. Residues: CASSERRQGFRVNEKLFF.

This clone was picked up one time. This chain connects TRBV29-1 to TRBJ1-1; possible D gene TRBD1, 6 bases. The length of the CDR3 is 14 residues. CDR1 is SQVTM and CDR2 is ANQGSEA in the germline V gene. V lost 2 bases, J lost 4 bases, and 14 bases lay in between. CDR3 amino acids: CSVERGGLGTEAFF. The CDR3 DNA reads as TGCAGCGTTGAACGGGGGGGGCTGGGCACTGAAGCTTTCTTT.

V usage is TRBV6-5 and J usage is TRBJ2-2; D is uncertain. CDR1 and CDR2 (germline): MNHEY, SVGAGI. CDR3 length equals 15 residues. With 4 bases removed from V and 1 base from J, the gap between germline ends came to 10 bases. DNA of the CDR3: TGTGCCAGCAGTTTAGGACGGTGGAACACCGGGGAGCTGTTTTTT. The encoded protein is CASSLGRWNTGELFF.

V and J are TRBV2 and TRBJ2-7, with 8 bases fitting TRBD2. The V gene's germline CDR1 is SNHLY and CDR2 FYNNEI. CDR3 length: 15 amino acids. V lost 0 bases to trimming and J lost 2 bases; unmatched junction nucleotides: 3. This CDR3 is CASSEATSATYEQYF. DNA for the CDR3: TGTGCCAGCAGTGAAGCGACTAGCGCAACCTACGAGCAGTACTTC.

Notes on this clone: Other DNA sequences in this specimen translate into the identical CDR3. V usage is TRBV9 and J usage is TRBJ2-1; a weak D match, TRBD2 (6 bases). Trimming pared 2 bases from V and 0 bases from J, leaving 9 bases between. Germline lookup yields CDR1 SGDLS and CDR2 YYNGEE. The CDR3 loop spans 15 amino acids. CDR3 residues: CASSVSTSSYNEQFF. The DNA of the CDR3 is TGTGCCAGCAGCGTCTCGACTAGCTCCTACAATGAGCAGTTCTTC. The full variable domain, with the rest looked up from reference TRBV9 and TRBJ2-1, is DSGVTQTPKHLITATGQRVTLRCSPRSGDLSVYWYQQSLDQGLQFLIQYYNGEERAKGNILERFSAQQFPDLHSELNLSSLELGDSALYFCASSVSTSSYNEQFFGPGTRLTVL.

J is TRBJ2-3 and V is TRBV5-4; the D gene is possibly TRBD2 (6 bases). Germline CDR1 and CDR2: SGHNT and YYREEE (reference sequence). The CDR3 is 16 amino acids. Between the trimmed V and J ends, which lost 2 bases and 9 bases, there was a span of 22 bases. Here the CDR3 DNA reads TGTGCCAGCAGCTTAGCCCCAGACAACACGGGGAGGACGCAGTATTTT. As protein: CASSLAPDNTGRTQYF.

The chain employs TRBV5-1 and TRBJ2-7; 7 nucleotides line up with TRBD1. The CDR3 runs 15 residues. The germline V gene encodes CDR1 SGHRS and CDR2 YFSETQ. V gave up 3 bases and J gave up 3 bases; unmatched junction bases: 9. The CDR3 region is CASSSTTGSGYEQYF. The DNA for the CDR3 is TGCGCCAGCAGCTCCACGACAGGGTCCGGCTACGAGCAGTACTTC. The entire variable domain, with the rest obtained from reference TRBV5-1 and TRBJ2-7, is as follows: KAGVTQTPRYLIKTRGQQVTLSCSPISGHRSVSWYQQTPGQGLQFLFEYFSETQRNKGNFPGRFSGRQFSNSRSEMNVSTLELGDSALYLCASSSTTGSGYEQYFGPGTRLTVT.

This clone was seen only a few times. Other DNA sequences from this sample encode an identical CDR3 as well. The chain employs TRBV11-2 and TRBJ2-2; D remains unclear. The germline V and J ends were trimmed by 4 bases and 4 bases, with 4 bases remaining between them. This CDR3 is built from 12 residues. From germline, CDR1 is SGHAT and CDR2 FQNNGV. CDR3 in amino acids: CASSSLTGELFF. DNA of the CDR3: TGTGCCAGCAGCTCTCTCACCGGGGAGCTGTTTTTT.

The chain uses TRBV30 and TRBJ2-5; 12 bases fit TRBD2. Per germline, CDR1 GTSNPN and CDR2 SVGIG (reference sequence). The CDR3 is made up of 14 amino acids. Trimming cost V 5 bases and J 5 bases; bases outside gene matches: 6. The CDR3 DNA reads TGTGCCTGGTCCGGACTAGCGGGGTGGGAGACCCAGTACTTC. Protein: CAWSGLAGWETQYF.

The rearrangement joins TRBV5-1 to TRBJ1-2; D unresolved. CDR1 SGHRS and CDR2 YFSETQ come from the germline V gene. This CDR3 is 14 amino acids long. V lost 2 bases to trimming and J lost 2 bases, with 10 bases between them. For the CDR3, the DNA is TGCGCCAGCAGCTTTGGTGGGGAGAACTATGGCTACACCTTC. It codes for CASSFGGENYGYTF.

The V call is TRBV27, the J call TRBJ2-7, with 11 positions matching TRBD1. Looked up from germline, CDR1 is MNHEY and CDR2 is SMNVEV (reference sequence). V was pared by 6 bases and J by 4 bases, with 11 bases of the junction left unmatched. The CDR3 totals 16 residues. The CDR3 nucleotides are TGTGCCAGCAGCCCTATAGGGACAGGGGGTTCTTACGAGCAGTACTTC. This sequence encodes CASSPIGTGGSYEQYF.

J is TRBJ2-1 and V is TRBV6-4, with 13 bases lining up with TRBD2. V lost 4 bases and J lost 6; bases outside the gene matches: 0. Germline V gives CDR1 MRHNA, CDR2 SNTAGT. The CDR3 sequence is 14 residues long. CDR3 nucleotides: TGTGCCAGCAGTGGGACTAGCGGGAGCAATGAGCAGTTCTTC. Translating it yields CASSGTSGSNEQFF.

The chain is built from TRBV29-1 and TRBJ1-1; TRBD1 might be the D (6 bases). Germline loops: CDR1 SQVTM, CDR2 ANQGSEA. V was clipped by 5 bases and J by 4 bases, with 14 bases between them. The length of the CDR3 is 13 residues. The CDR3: CSVFAVGATEAFF. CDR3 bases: TGCAGCGTTTTCGCAGTGGGGGCCACTGAAGCTTTCTTT.

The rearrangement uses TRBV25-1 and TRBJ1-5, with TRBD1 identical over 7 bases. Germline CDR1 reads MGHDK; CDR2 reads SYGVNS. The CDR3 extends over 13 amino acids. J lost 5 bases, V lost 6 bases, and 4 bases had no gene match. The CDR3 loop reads CASRQGYDQPQHF. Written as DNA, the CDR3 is TGTGCCAGCAGACAGGGGTATGATCAGCCCCAGCATTTT.